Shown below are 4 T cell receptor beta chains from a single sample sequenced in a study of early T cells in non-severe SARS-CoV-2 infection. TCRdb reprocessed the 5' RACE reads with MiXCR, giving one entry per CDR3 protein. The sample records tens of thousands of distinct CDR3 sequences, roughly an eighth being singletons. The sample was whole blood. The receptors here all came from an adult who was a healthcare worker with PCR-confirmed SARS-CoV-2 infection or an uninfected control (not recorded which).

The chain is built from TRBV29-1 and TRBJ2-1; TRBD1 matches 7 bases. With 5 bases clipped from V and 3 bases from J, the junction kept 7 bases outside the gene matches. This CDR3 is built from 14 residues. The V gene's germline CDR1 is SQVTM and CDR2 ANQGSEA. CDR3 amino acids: CSVRTGVLYNEQFF. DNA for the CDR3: TGCAGCGTTCGAACAGGGGTCCTCTACAATGAGCAGTTCTTC.

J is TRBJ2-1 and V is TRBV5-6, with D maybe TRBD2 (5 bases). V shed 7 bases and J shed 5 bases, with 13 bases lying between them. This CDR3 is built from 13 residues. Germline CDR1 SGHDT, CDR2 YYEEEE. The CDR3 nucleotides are TGTGCCAGCGCGGCGGGTCGGCACAATGAGCAGTTCTTC. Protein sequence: CASAAGRHNEQFF.

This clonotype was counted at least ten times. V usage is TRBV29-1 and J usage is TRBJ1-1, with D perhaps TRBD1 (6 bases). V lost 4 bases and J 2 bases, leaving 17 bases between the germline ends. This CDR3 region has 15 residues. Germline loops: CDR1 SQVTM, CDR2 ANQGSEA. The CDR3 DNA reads TGCAGCGTTGGTGGGGGGCAGGGACCCAACACTGAAGCTTTCTTT. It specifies CSVGGGQGPNTEAFF.

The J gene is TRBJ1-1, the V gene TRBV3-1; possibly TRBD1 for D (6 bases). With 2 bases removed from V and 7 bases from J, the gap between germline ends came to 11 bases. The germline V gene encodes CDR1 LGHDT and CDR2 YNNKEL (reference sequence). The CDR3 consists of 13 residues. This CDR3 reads CASSQQGSGEAFF. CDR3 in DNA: TGTGCCAGCAGCCAACAGGGGTCCGGTGAAGCTTTCTTT.